A selection of T cell receptor beta chains follows, all from one sample in a study of blood T cell repertoires in COVID-19. Profiling relied on immunoSEQ multiplex PCR, and the TCRdb table lists in-frame clones only, not all of them. The repertoire consists of roughly 200,000 clones, with around nine tenths occurring once and the leading ten covering approximately 6.2%. Sequencing input: peripheral blood. These receptor sequences come from a man in his fifties or sixties who had recovered from COVID-19. Both conserved end residues are part of each CDR3. Fields, in order: clone size, V gene, D gene, J gene, CDR3 DNA, CDR3 protein. The D gene is left open where the match is weak. Size values are once, few and many counts, or a class for expanded clones, and some rows have none.

clone_size: -
v_call: TRBV5-4
d_call: -
j_call: TRBJ1-4
cdr3_nt: TGTGCCAGCAGCTTACAGGATGCCTCCGAAAAACTGTTTTTT
cdr3_aa: CASSLQDASEKLFF

clone_size: few
v_call: TRBV12-3/TRBV12-4
d_call: -
j_call: TRBJ1-5
cdr3_nt: TGTGCCAGCAGCGATCGAGGTCAGCCCCAGCATTTT
cdr3_aa: CASSDRGQPQHF

clone_size: -
v_call: TRBV6-5
d_call: TRBD2
j_call: TRBJ2-2
cdr3_nt: TGTGCCAGTGGAGCGGGAGGTGGAACCGGGGAGCTGTTTTTT
cdr3_aa: CASGAGGGTGELFF

clone_size: -
v_call: TRBV5-6
d_call: -
j_call: TRBJ1-5
cdr3_nt: TGTGCCAGCAGCTTGAAACAGGTGGGCAATCAGCCCCAGCATTTT
cdr3_aa: CASSLKQVGNQPQHF

clone_size: -
v_call: TRBV19
d_call: -
j_call: TRBJ1-6
cdr3_nt: TGTGCCAGTAGTAGACAGGACCAAAATTCACCCCTCCACTTT
cdr3_aa: CASSRQDQNSPLHF

clone_size: -
v_call: TRBV24-1
d_call: -
j_call: TRBJ2-2
cdr3_nt: TGTGCCACCAGTGATGGGGGACTGCTCACCGGGGAGCTGTTTTTT
cdr3_aa: CATSDGGLLTGELFF

clone_size: -
v_call: TRBV4-3
d_call: TRBD2
j_call: TRBJ2-1
cdr3_nt: TGCGCCAGCAGCCCCGGGACTATCTCCTACAATGAGCAGTTCTTC
cdr3_aa: CASSPGTISYNEQFF

clone_size: -
v_call: TRBV30
d_call: -
j_call: TRBJ1-1
cdr3_nt: TGTGCCTGGAGTGGGCAGAACACTGAAGCTTTCTTT
cdr3_aa: CAWSGQNTEAFF

clone_size: few
v_call: TRBV10-1
d_call: -
j_call: TRBJ1-1
cdr3_nt: TGCGCCAGCAGTCCGGACATTTTGAACACTGAAGCTTTCTTT
cdr3_aa: CASSPDILNTEAFF

clone_size: -
v_call: TRBV2
d_call: -
j_call: TRBJ1-3
cdr3_nt: TGTGCCAGCAGTGCGACAGCTAACACCATATATTTT
cdr3_aa: CASSATANTIYF

clone_size: -
v_call: TRBV24-1
d_call: TRBD1
j_call: TRBJ1-1
cdr3_nt: TGTGCCACCCAACCAGGACAGGGAAACACTGAAGCTTTCTTT
cdr3_aa: CATQPGQGNTEAFF

clone_size: once
v_call: TRBV5-8
d_call: -
j_call: TRBJ1-3
cdr3_nt: TGTGCCAGCAGCTGGGGAGGGACGAGGCGAGACACCATATATTTT
cdr3_aa: CASSWGGTRRDTIYF

clone_size: -
v_call: TRBV7-2
d_call: TRBD2
j_call: TRBJ2-5
cdr3_nt: TGTGCCAGCAGCTTAGGCCTAGCGGGGGGGCGCGCCCAGTACTTC
cdr3_aa: CASSLGLAGGRAQYF

clone_size: -
v_call: TRBV3-1/TRBV3-2
d_call: -
j_call: TRBJ2-1
cdr3_nt: TGTGCCAGCAGCCAAGTACAGGGAAATGAGCAGTTCTTC
cdr3_aa: CASSQVQGNEQFF

clone_size: -
v_call: TRBV4-2
d_call: -
j_call: TRBJ2-1
cdr3_nt: TGTGCCAGCAGCCGAGGGACTTCCTACAATGAGCAGTTCTTC
cdr3_aa: CASSRGTSYNEQFF

clone_size: -
v_call: TRBV19
d_call: -
j_call: TRBJ1-1
cdr3_nt: TGTGCCAGTAGATATCAGGTGAACACTGAAGCTTTCTTT
cdr3_aa: CASRYQVNTEAFF

clone_size: few
v_call: TRBV25-1
d_call: TRBD1
j_call: TRBJ1-2
cdr3_nt: TGTGCCAGCAGCCTCGGGACAGGGGGCGGGTTAGGCGGCTACACCTTC
cdr3_aa: CASSLGTGGGLGGYTF

clone_size: -
v_call: TRBV5-4
d_call: -
j_call: TRBJ1-1
cdr3_nt: TGTGCCAGCAGCGCACAATACCCGAACACTGAAGCTTTCTTT
cdr3_aa: CASSAQYPNTEAFF

clone_size: -
v_call: TRBV3-1/TRBV3-2
d_call: TRBD2
j_call: TRBJ2-1
cdr3_nt: TGTGCCAGCAGTCCCACACTAGCGGGAGATATCTACAATGAGCAGTTCTTC
cdr3_aa: CASSPTLAGDIYNEQFF

clone_size: few
v_call: TRBV19
d_call: TRBD1
j_call: TRBJ1-2
cdr3_nt: TGTGCCAGTAGTATCAACAGGGGTTTCTATGGCTACACCTTC
cdr3_aa: CASSINRGFYGYTF

clone_size: -
v_call: TRBV4-3
d_call: TRBD1
j_call: TRBJ1-2
cdr3_nt: TGCGCCAGCAGCCAAGGACAGGGGGCCGGCTATGGCTACACCTTC
cdr3_aa: CASSQGQGAGYGYTF

clone_size: once
v_call: TRBV18
d_call: -
j_call: TRBJ1-6
cdr3_nt: TGTGCCAGCTCACTCTCGGAGAATTCACCCCTCCACTTT
cdr3_aa: CASSLSENSPLHF

clone_size: -
v_call: TRBV5-1
d_call: -
j_call: TRBJ1-3
cdr3_nt: TGCGCCAGCAGCTTTGCCGCGGACTCTGGAAACACCATATATTTT
cdr3_aa: CASSFAADSGNTIYF

clone_size: -
v_call: TRBV2
d_call: TRBD2
j_call: TRBJ2-2
cdr3_nt: TGTGCCAGCAGCGAGGGACTAGCGGGGACCGGGGAGCTGTTTTTT
cdr3_aa: CASSEGLAGTGELFF

clone_size: -
v_call: TRBV7-2
d_call: -
j_call: TRBJ1-3
cdr3_nt: TGTGCCAGCAGCTTTCGGCGGGGCTCTGGAAACACCATATATTTT
cdr3_aa: CASSFRRGSGNTIYF

clone_size: -
v_call: TRBV30
d_call: -
j_call: TRBJ2-5
cdr3_nt: TGTGCCTGGAGTAACAAAGAGACCCAGTACTTC
cdr3_aa: CAWSNKETQYF

clone_size: -
v_call: TRBV4-3
d_call: -
j_call: TRBJ1-2
cdr3_nt: TGCGCCAGCAGCCAAGATTGGGGCGGGGGGTTCGGTGGCTACACCTTC
cdr3_aa: CASSQDWGGGFGGYTF

clone_size: -
v_call: TRBV2
d_call: -
j_call: TRBJ1-4
cdr3_nt: TGTGCCAGCAACCCCAGGCGAGGGATTAATGAAAAACTGTTTTTT
cdr3_aa: CASNPRRGINEKLFF

clone_size: -
v_call: TRBV5-5
d_call: -
j_call: TRBJ1-1
cdr3_nt: TGTGCCAGCAGCTTGGGGCTGGTTATGAACACTGAAGCTTTCTTT
cdr3_aa: CASSLGLVMNTEAFF

clone_size: -
v_call: TRBV5-1
d_call: -
j_call: TRBJ2-7
cdr3_nt: TGCGCCAGCAGCTTTTCCCCTTCTCTACGGGGCTCCTACGAGCAGTACTTC
cdr3_aa: CASSFSPSLRGSYEQYF

clone_size: -
v_call: TRBV6-5
d_call: -
j_call: TRBJ1-2
cdr3_nt: TGTGCCAGCAGTTACTCGAGGAACGCCAGGGTCTATGGCTACACCTTC
cdr3_aa: CASSYSRNARVYGYTF

clone_size: -
v_call: TRBV4-3
d_call: -
j_call: TRBJ2-3
cdr3_nt: TGCGCCAGCAGCCAAGATACTGACTCGCATACGCAGTATTTT
cdr3_aa: CASSQDTDSHTQYF

clone_size: -
v_call: TRBV4-2
d_call: TRBD1
j_call: TRBJ1-2
cdr3_nt: TGTGCCAGCAGCCAAGATTTAATAGGACAGGGTTCCTATGGCTACACCTTC
cdr3_aa: CASSQDLIGQGSYGYTF

clone_size: -
v_call: TRBV19
d_call: TRBD1
j_call: TRBJ1-5
cdr3_nt: TGTGCCAGTAGTATCCTTACAGGGGCATGGAATCAGCCCCAGCATTTT
cdr3_aa: CASSILTGAWNQPQHF

clone_size: -
v_call: TRBV28
d_call: TRBD1
j_call: TRBJ1-5
cdr3_nt: TGTGCCAGCAGTACAGGGGGCCTCAATCAGCCCCAGCATTTT
cdr3_aa: CASSTGGLNQPQHF

clone_size: -
v_call: TRBV30
d_call: TRBD1
j_call: TRBJ2-5
cdr3_nt: TGTGCCTGGAGCTTACAGGGGCGCGAGACCCAGTACTTC
cdr3_aa: CAWSLQGRETQYF

clone_size: few
v_call: TRBV5-1
d_call: -
j_call: TRBJ1-1
cdr3_nt: TGCGCCAGCAGCTTGGATCAGGGGACCACTGAAGCTTTCTTT
cdr3_aa: CASSLDQGTTEAFF